This TCR beta chain was sequenced for a study of breast tumors, draining lymph nodes, adjacent tissues. The lymph nodes were axillary draining lymph nodes from breast cancer patients. This clonotype was recorded at least ten times. Its specificity is not known. TCRdb redid the calling of the multiplex PCR reads with MiXCR, one entry per CDR3 protein. The sample holds 70,000 to 95,000 distinct CDR3 sequences, around 20% seen once. Findings of the study overall: Luminal-like breast cancer showed significantly greater tumor-nontumor repertoire similarity than basal-like breast cancer did. The data were judged consistent with most tumor T cells coming from lymph node and expanding in tumor. Tumor repertoires ranked between lymph nodes and nontumor tissue in diversity, with V and J gene preferences. Tumor T cell lymph node origin was a supported hypothesis, not proven.

The germline V gene encodes CDR1 SGHTA and CDR2 FQGNSA. This CDR3 contains 13 residues. The V segment lost 5 bases and the J segment 4 bases; nucleotides outside the gene matches: 4. The gene calls are TRBV7-2 and TRBJ1-2, with 7 positions matching TRBD1. Sequenced sample: axillary lymph node tissue. The receptor was isolated from a female donor with breast cancer. Some clones in this sample may be carry-over from other donors' samples. The CDR3: CASSPKGAYGYTF. DNA of the CDR3: TGTGCCAGCAGCCCCAAGGGGGCCTATGGCTACACCTTC.